Presented here are 18 T cell receptor beta chains from one specimen sequenced in a study of T-cell reconstitution after alpha-beta-depleted transplantation in children. Preparation of the TCRbeta library was carried out with unique molecular identifiers. TCRdb re-called the PCR reads through MiXCR, storing one row per CDR3 protein. The table includes 150,000 to 250,000 distinct CDR3 sequences, more than 12% detected once. Sequenced here: PBMCs from the stem cell graft donor, sampled from the stem cell graft. These TCRs come from a human donor who donated a stem cell graft to a child with acute lymphoblastic leukemia.

This clonotype was seen a handful of times. The chain couples TRBV13 to TRBJ2-5, with D uncertain. V lost 0 bases to trimming and J lost 0 bases, with 14 bases between them. The CDR3 has 17 residues. CDR1 and CDR2 (germline): PRHDT, FYEKMQ (reference sequence). As DNA, the CDR3 is TGTGCCAGCAGCTTAGGGCTCATTGGCCCCCACCAAGAGACCCAGTACTTC. As protein: CASSLGLIGPHQETQYF.

The sample holds many counts of this clonotype. The chain has TRBV20-1 and TRBJ2-1; D gene ambiguous. In germline, CDR1 is DFQATT, CDR2 SNEGSKA (reference sequence). The CDR3 sequence is 15 residues long. V lost 5 bases and J lost 6, with 20 bases in between. The CDR3 spells CSAFPPRRLGNEQFF. The CDR3 region has the DNA TGCAGTGCTTTCCCGCCGCGCCGGTTGGGCAATGAGCAGTTCTTC.

This clonotype was seen ten or more times. This chain links TRBV24-1 with TRBJ1-2; D is ambiguous. Germline CDR1 reads KGHDR; CDR2 reads SFDVKD. This CDR3 contains 14 residues. Trimming left V 3 bases short and J 5 bases short, with 12 bases between. CDR3 region: CATSDEAEYYGYTF. CDR3 DNA: TGTGCCACCAGTGATGAGGCAGAATATTATGGCTACACCTTC.

This clonotype came up a few times. This chain uses TRBV19 with TRBJ2-1; 7 bases are shared with TRBD2. V shed 7 bases, J shed 7 bases, and the junction held 10 bases outside the gene matches. CDR3 length: 14 amino acids. Germline CDR1 is LNHDA and CDR2 is SQIVND (reference sequence). The CDR3 sequence is CASTTSEILNEQFF. CDR3 DNA: TGTGCCAGTACCACTAGCGAGATACTGAATGAGCAGTTCTTC.

On this clonotype: A much larger clone sits a single nucleotide away, making a read error possible. The chain links TRBV6-1 to TRBJ1-1; the D gene is possibly TRBD1 (5 bases). Trimming stripped 11 bases from V and 1 base from J, with 20 bases between. This CDR3 spans 15 amino acids. Germline values: CDR1 MNHNS, CDR2 SASEGT. CDR3 DNA: TGTGCCTCATTACCCTACACGGGGGGGAACACTGAAGCTTTCTTT. Its protein is CASLPYTGGNTEAFF.

The chain couples TRBV11-2 to TRBJ2-1, with TRBD2 matching over 8 bases. CDR3 length: 14 amino acids. Germline CDR1 and CDR2: SGHAT and FQNNGV. The V segment lost 4 bases and the J segment 9 bases; nucleotides outside the gene matches: 8. CDR3 loop: CASSSLLAGIEQFF. CDR3 nucleotides: TGTGCCAGCAGCTCGCTCTTAGCGGGAATTGAGCAGTTCTTC. The variable domain in full, completed from reference TRBV11-2 and TRBJ2-1, reads EAGVAQSPRYKIIEKRQSVAFWCNPISGHATLYWYQQILGQGPKLLIQFQNNGVVDDSQLPKDRFSAERLKGVDSTLKIQPAKLEDSAVYLCASSSLLAGIEQFFGPGTRLTVL.

The chain uses TRBV29-1 and TRBJ1-1; D gene ambiguous. The V gene's germline CDR1 is SQVTM and CDR2 ANQGSEA. This CDR3 spans 15 amino acids. Trimming cost V 3 bases and J 1 base, with 15 bases left between them. The CDR3 loop reads CSVDRFGPPNTEAFF. CDR3 nucleotide sequence: TGCAGCGTTGATCGGTTTGGGCCCCCGAACACTGAAGCTTTCTTT.

Comment on this clonotype: The junction departs from germline at one end; a sequencing error may be responsible. This sequence joins TRBV29-1 and TRBJ1-2; possibly TRBD1 for D (6 bases). The CDR3 covers 11 residues. Germline CDR1 reads SQVTM; CDR2 reads ANQGSEA. CDR3 protein: CSLEEGEGYTF. CDR3 bases: TGCAGCCTTGAAGAGGGGGAGGGCTACACCTTC.

V and J are TRBV5-1 and TRBJ2-1; TRBD2 aligns across 8 bases. Germline values: CDR1 SGHRS, CDR2 YFSETQ. The CDR3 has 16 amino acids. Trimming at V came to 4 bases and at J to 3 bases, leaving 9 bases not matched to a gene. CDR3 DNA sequence: TGCGCCAGCAGCCGGGGGGGGGAGACAGTCTACAATGAGCAGTTCTTC. Its protein product is CASSRGGETVYNEQFF.

About this clonotype itself: Because the CDR3 is missing its conserved closing phenylalanine or tryptophan, this is likely a read error. The chain has TRBV18 and TRBJ2-6, with D unclear. The V end lost 3 bases, the J end lost 2 bases, and 5 bases lay between the germline ends. The germline CDR1 and CDR2 sequences are KGHSH and LQKENI. This CDR3 contains 14 residues. Written as DNA, the CDR3 is TGTGCCAGCTCACCGGTTCCTGGGGCCAACGTCCTGACTTCC. Translating it yields CASSPVPGANVLTS.

This clonotype was counted many times. V gene TRBV5-1 combines with J gene TRBJ2-7; TRBD1 matches 9 bases. V dropped 6 bases and J dropped 5; count of bases not matched to a gene: 9. The CDR3 is 14 amino acids. Germline CDR1 is SGHRS and CDR2 is YFSETQ. The CDR3 reads CASTFLQGAHEQYF. In DNA, the CDR3 is TGCGCCAGCACCTTTTTACAGGGGGCCCACGAGCAGTACTTC. Combining the CDR3 with reference TRBV5-1 and TRBJ2-7 gives the whole variable domain KAGVTQTPRYLIKTRGQQVTLSCSPISGHRSVSWYQQTPGQGLQFLFEYFSETQRNKGNFPGRFSGRQFSNSRSEMNVSTLELGDSALYLCASTFLQGAHEQYFGPGTRLTVT.

The sample holds a few counts of this clonotype. J is TRBJ1-2 and V is TRBV13; maybe TRBD1 (6 bases). Per germline, CDR1 PRHDT and CDR2 FYEKMQ (reference sequence). This CDR3 has 16 amino acids. Trimming took 4 bases from V and 5 from J, leaving 20 bases between them. Here the CDR3 reads CASSWTGAPGSYGYTF. The CDR3 region has the DNA TGTGCCAGCAGCTGGACGGGGGCTCCTGGATCTTATGGCTACACCTTC.

This clonotype was counted ten times or more. This chain joins TRBV5-1 and TRBJ2-1, with 10 bases matching TRBD2. The V gene end was trimmed by 4 bases and the J gene end by 4 bases; junction bases not matched to a gene: 5. The CDR3 has 15 residues. CDR1 is SGHRS, CDR2 YFSETQ, per germline. This CDR3 is CASSLGLAEYNEQFF. CDR3 bases: TGCGCCAGCAGCCTCGGACTAGCGGAATACAATGAGCAGTTCTTC.

This chain uses TRBV5-4 with TRBJ2-5; TRBD2 matches 9 bases. CDR3 length equals 16 residues. After removal of 4 bases from V and 3 bases from J, the junction contained 10 bases not matched to a gene. The germline CDR1 and CDR2 sequences are SGHNT and YYREEE (reference sequence). For the CDR3, the DNA is TGTGCCAGCAGCCCTACAAGGCCTAGCGGGGAAGAGACCCAGTACTTC. The encoded protein is CASSPTRPSGEETQYF. Together with reference TRBV5-4 and TRBJ2-5, the CDR3 gives the full variable domain: ETGVTQSPTHLIKTRGQQVTLRCSSQSGHNTVSWYQQALGQGPQFIFQYYREEENGRGNFPPRFSGLQFPNYSSELNVNALELDDSALYLCASSPTRPSGEETQYFGPGTRLLVL.

This clonotype was recorded at least ten times. The chain links TRBV20-1 to TRBJ2-7; 7 positions match TRBD2. This CDR3 comprises 14 residues. With 4 bases clipped from V and 2 bases from J, the junction kept 8 bases outside the gene matches. Germline loops: CDR1 DFQATT, CDR2 SNEGSKA (reference sequence). As DNA, the CDR3 is TGCAGTGCTACCCCAGCAGGGAGGGCCTACGAGCAGTACTTC. Translating it yields CSATPAGRAYEQYF.

At least ten counts were recorded for this clonotype. V gene TRBV12-3 or TRBV12-4 combines with J gene TRBJ1-3; D is unclear. The V gene lost 2 bases and the J gene lost 1 base, with 6 bases spanning the gap. This CDR3 contains 14 residues. The CDR3 region is CASSLLRSGNTIYF. The DNA for the CDR3 is TGTGCCAGCAGTTTACTCAGGTCTGGAAACACCATATATTTT.

This clonotype occurred many times. The chain's CDR3 is CASSLQQGANGELFF. Written as DNA, the CDR3 is TGCGCCAGCAGCCTACAACAGGGGGCGAACGGGGAGCTGTTTTTT. The J gene is TRBJ2-2, the V gene TRBV5-1, with TRBD1 identical over 9 bases. The CDR3 is 15 amino acids. CDR1 is SGHRS, CDR2 YFSETQ, per germline. V lost 4 bases and J lost 7; bases outside the gene matches: 8.

This clonotype has at least ten counts. The chain's CDR3 is CASSERIGFSTGELFF. The DNA of the CDR3 is TGTGCCAGCAGTGAACGGATAGGGTTCTCTACCGGGGAGCTGTTTTTT. V gene TRBV2 combines with J gene TRBJ2-2; no reliable D call. Trimming shortened V by 2 bases and J by 5 bases, and 15 bases separated the two germline ends. The length of the CDR3 is 16 residues. Looked up from germline, CDR1 is SNHLY and CDR2 is FYNNEI.